This T cell receptor (beta chain) was recovered during a study of early T cells in non-severe SARS-CoV-2 infection. Study summary: Sequencing used unsorted whole-blood bulk RNA, so chains lack pairing. The study's findings and limits: The VDJdb matching leaned toward anti-spike CD8 responses and overlooked private and CD4 specificities.

Attachment of unique molecular identifiers to individual cDNA molecules was performed. TCRdb used MiXCR to reprocess the 5' RACE reads, holding one entry per CDR3 protein. This sample has more than 55,000 distinct CDR3 sequences, with approximately 6% found just once. Comments on this clonotype: The antigen is unknown.

This TCR was sampled from an adult who was a healthcare worker with PCR-confirmed SARS-CoV-2 infection or an uninfected control (not recorded which). The specimen was whole blood, collected at baseline.

CDR3 residues: CASSRLDRDNEQFF. In DNA, the CDR3 is TGTGCCAGCAGTCGCTTGGACAGGGACAATGAGCAGTTCTTC. The chain combines TRBV6-2 or TRBV6-3 with TRBJ2-1; 8 bases agree with TRBD1. The ends lost 5 bases at V and 5 bases at J; junction bases unmatched: 5. Germline V gene sequence: CDR1 MNHEY, CDR2 SVGEGT. The length of the CDR3 is 14 residues.